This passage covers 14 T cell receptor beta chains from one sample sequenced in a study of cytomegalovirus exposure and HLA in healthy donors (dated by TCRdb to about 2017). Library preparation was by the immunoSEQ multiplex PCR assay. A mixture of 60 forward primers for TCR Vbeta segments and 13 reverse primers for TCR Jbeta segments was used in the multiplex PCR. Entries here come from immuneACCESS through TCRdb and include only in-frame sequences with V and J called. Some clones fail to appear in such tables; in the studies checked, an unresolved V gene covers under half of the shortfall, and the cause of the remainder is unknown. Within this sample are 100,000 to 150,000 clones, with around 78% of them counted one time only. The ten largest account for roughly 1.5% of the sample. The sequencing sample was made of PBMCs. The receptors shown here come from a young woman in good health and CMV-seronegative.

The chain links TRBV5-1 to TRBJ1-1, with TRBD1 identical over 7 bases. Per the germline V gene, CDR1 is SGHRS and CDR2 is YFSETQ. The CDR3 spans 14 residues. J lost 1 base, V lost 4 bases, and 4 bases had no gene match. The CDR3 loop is CASSVGQPNTEAFF. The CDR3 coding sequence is TGCGCCAGCAGCGTGGGACAGCCGAACACTGAAGCTTTCTTT.

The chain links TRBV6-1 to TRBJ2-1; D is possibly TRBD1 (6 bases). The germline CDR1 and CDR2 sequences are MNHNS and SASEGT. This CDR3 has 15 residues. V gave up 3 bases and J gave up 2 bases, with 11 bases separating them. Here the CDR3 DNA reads TGTGCCAGCAGTGATCCCAGGGGCCCCTACAATGAGCAGTTCTTC. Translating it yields CASSDPRGPYNEQFF.

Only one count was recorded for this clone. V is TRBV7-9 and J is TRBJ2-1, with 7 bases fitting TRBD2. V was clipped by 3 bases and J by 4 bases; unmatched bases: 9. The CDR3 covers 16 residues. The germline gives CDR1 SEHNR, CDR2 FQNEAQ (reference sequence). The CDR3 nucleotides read TGTGCCAGCAGCTTTCCTCGCGGGAGTAAGTACAATGAGCAGTTCTTC. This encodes CASSFPRGSKYNEQFF.

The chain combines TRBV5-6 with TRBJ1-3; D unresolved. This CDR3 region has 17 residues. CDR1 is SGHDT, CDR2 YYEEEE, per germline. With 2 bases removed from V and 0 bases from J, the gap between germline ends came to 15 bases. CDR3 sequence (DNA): TGTGCCAGCAGCTTCGCTGGCGGGATTTACTCTGGAAACACCATATATTTT. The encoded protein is CASSFAGGIYSGNTIYF.

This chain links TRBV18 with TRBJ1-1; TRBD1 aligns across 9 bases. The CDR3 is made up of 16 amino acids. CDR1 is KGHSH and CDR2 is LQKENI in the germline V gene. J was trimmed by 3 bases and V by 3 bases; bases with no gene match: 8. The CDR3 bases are TGTGCCAGCTCACCGGCACAGGGGGCTTGGGACACTGAAGCTTTCTTT. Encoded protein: CASSPAQGAWDTEAFF. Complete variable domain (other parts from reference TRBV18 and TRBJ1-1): NAGVMQNPRHLVRRRGQEARLRCSPMKGHSHVYWYRQLPEEGLKFMVYLQKENIIDESGMPKERFSAEFPKEGPSILRIQQVVRGDSAAYFCASSPAQGAWDTEAFFGQGTRLTVV.

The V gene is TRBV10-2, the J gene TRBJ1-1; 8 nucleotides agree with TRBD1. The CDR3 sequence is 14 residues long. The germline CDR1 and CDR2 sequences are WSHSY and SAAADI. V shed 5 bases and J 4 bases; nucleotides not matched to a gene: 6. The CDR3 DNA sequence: TGCGCCAGCAGTTGGACAGGGCGGACCACTGAAGCTTTCTTT. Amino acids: CASSWTGRTTEAFF.

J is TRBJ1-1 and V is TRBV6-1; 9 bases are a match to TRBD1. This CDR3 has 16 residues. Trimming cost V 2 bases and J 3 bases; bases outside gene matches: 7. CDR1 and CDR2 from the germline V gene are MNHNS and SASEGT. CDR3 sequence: CASSERDRAMDTEAFF. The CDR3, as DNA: TGTGCCAGCAGTGAAAGGGACAGGGCGATGGACACTGAAGCTTTCTTT.

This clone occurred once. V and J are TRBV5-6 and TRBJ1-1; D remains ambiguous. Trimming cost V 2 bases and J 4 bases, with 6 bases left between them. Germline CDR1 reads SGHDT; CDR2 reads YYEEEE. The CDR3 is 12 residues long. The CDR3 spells CASSFMRTEAFF. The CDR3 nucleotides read TGTGCCAGCAGCTTTATGCGCACTGAAGCTTTCTTT.

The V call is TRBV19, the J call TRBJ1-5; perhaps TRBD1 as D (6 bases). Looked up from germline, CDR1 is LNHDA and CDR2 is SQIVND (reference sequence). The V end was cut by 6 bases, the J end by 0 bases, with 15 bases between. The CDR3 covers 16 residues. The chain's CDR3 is CASSHRDNYSNQPQHF. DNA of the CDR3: TGTGCCAGTAGCCATCGGGACAATTATAGCAATCAGCCCCAGCATTTT.

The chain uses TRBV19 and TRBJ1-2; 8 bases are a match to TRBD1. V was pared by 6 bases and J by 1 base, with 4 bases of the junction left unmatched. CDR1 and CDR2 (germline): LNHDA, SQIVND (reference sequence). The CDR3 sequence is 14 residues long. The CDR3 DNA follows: TGTGCCAGTAGGGAGGGACAGGATAACTATGGCTACACCTTC. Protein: CASREGQDNYGYTF.

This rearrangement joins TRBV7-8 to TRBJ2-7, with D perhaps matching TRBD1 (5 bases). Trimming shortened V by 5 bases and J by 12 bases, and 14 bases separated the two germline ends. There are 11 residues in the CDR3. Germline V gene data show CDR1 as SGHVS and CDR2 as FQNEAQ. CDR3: CASSRTRTRYF. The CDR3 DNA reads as TGTGCCAGCAGCCGGACAAGAACAAGGTACTTC.

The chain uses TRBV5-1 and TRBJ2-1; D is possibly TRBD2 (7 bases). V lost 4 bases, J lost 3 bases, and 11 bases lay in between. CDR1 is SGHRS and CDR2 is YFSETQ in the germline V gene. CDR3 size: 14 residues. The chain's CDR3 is CASSGGGVYNEQFF. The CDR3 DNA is TGCGCCAGCAGCGGAGGGGGGGTCTACAATGAGCAGTTCTTC.

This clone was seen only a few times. The CDR3 protein is CASSLGQPYGYTF. In DNA, the CDR3 is TGCGCCAGCAGCTTGGGACAACCCTATGGCTACACCTTC. This chain connects TRBV5-1 to TRBJ1-2, with D unresolved. V lost 0 bases and J lost 4, with 7 bases in between. The germline CDR1 and CDR2 sequences are SGHRS and YFSETQ. The CDR3 covers 13 residues.

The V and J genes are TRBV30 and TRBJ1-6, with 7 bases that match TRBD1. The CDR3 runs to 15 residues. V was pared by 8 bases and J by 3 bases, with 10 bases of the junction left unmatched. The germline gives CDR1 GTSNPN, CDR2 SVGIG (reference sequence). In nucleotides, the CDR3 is TGTGCCGTTGGTCAGGGGGTCCTCTATAATTCACCCCTCCACTTT. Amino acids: CAVGQGVLYNSPLHF. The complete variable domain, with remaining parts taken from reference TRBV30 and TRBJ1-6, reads SQTIHQWPATLVQPVGSPLSLECTVEGTSNPNLYWYRQAAGRGLQLLFYSVGIGQISSEVPQNLSASRPQDRQFILSSKKLLLSDSGFYLCAVGQGVLYNSPLHFGNGTRLTVT.